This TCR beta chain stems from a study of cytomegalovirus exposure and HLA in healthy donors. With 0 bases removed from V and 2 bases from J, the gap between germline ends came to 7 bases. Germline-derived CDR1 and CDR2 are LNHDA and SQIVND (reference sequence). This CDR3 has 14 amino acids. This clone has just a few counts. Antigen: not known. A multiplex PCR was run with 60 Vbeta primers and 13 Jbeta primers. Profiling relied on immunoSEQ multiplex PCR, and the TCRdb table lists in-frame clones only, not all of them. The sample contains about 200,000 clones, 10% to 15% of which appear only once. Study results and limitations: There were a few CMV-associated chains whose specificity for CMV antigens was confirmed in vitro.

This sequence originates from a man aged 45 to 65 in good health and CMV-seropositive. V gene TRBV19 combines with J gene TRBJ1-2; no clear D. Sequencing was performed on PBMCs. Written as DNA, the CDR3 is TGTGCCAGTAGTATAGAAGGAGGGAACTATGGCTACACCTTC. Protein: CASSIEGGNYGYTF.